The 4 T cell receptor beta chains below come from one sample, sequenced in a study of vaccination and CD4 T cells after COVID-19. Cultured CD4+ T cells had their DNA profiled by the Oncomine TCR Beta short-read assay. Using its own MiXCR run on the PCR reads, TCRdb lists one record per CDR3 protein. The sample lists some 20,000 distinct CDR3 sequences, roughly 51% seen once, with over 7% in the top ten. The antigens of these receptors remain unknown. Treatment noted: approximately 11-day PBMC culture with coronavirus spike peptide pools or control peptides (ViraFEST assay). Material: CD4+ T cells from blood, cultured in vitro. The receptors originated from a human donor who had recovered from COVID-19.

This clonotype was picked up a small number of times. The chain has TRBV6-2 or TRBV6-3 and TRBJ1-5, with 7 bases identical to TRBD1. Germline CDR1 MNHEY, CDR2 SVGEGT. J was trimmed by 3 bases and V by 8 bases; bases with no gene match: 4. The CDR3 consists of 13 residues. CDR3 sequence reads: CASQDRDNQPQHF. As DNA, the CDR3 is TGTGCCAGCCAAGACAGGGACAATCAGCCCCAGCATTTT.

The chain employs TRBV28 and TRBJ1-1, with 7 nucleotides matching TRBD1. CDR1 MDHEN and CDR2 SYDVKM come from the germline V gene. Trimming took 4 bases from V and 6 from J; bases not matched to a gene: 20. CDR3 size: 18 residues. The CDR3 loop is CASSWEEGALLGGAEAFF. The DNA for the CDR3 is TGTGCCAGCAGTTGGGAGGAGGGGGCGCTTTTAGGAGGGGCTGAAGCTTTCTTT.

This clonotype was seen a few times. J is TRBJ1-6 and V is TRBV6-1; 10 bases agree with TRBD1. Germline V gene sequence: CDR1 MNHNS, CDR2 SASEGT. Unmatched junction bases numbered 5, after V lost 6 bases and J lost 9 bases. The CDR3 is made up of 14 amino acids. The CDR3 sequence is CASSPGQGVSPLHF. The DNA of the CDR3 is TGTGCCAGCAGCCCAGGACAGGGGGTTTCACCCCTCCACTTT.

The gene calls are TRBV18 and TRBJ2-5; 12 nucleotides match TRBD2. The germline gives CDR1 KGHSH, CDR2 LQKENI. With 5 bases clipped from V and 2 bases from J, the junction kept 6 bases outside the gene matches. This CDR3 has 16 residues. The CDR3 here is CASSFRLAGDQETQYF. In DNA form, the CDR3 reads TGTGCCAGCTCATTTCGACTAGCGGGGGATCAAGAGACCCAGTACTTC.